This passage covers 17 T cell receptor beta chains from one sample sequenced in a study of cytomegalovirus exposure and HLA in healthy donors. This PCR relied on a set of 60 Vbeta primers and 13 Jbeta primers. Repertoires were generated with immunoSEQ multiplex PCR, while TCRdb's copy carries only in-frame clones and drops some. The table records 170,000 or so clones, 70% to 80% of them present only once. The specimen sequenced was PBMCs. The receptor set was obtained from a woman in her thirties or forties in good health and CMV-seronegative.

This clone came up once. This sequence joins TRBV6-4 and TRBJ2-1; 13 bases fit TRBD2. The CDR3 has 17 residues. Germline loops: CDR1 MRHNA, CDR2 SNTAGT. V dropped 6 bases and J dropped 7; count of bases not matched to a gene: 12. The CDR3 sequence is CASSPTTGLAGSNEQFF. As DNA, the CDR3 is TGTGCCAGCAGCCCTACTACGGGACTAGCGGGATCGAATGAGCAGTTCTTC.

This clone was observed a handful of times. V usage is TRBV5-6 and J usage is TRBJ2-7, with TRBD1 identical over 8 bases. The trim removed 3 bases at V and 2 bases at J, leaving 10 bases unmatched. The germline CDR1 and CDR2 sequences are SGHDT and YYEEEE. The CDR3 runs 16 residues. The CDR3 sequence is CASSSYRDRTTYEQYF. CDR3 sequence (DNA): TGTGCCAGCAGCTCCTACCGGGACAGGACCACCTACGAGCAGTACTTC.

This chain connects TRBV9 to TRBJ1-2, with D hard to call. With 0 bases removed from V and 4 bases from J, the gap between germline ends came to 13 bases. The CDR3 is 15 residues long. Per the germline V gene, CDR1 is SGDLS and CDR2 is YYNGEE. In nucleotides, the CDR3 is TGTGCCAGCAGCGTAGGGGAGGGTGGTGGCTATGGCTACACCTTC. This encodes CASSVGEGGGYGYTF.

The V gene is TRBV14, the J gene TRBJ2-1; 7 nucleotides agree with TRBD2. Germline V CDR1 and CDR2: SGHDN, FVKESK. V was pared by 4 bases and J by 4 bases, with 7 bases of the junction left unmatched. CDR3 length: 15 residues. The DNA of the CDR3 is TGTGCCAGCAGCCGCCACTTTAGCGGGTACAATGAGCAGTTCTTC. It yields the protein CASSRHFSGYNEQFF.

V usage is TRBV18 and J usage is TRBJ1-2; 7 positions agree with TRBD1. The CDR3 contains 15 residues. The trim removed 3 bases at V and 6 bases at J, leaving 10 bases unmatched. Looked up from germline, CDR1 is KGHSH and CDR2 is LQKENI. The CDR3 loop reads CASSPLGGQGDGYTF. CDR3 nucleotide sequence: TGTGCCAGCTCACCCCTCGGAGGGCAGGGGGATGGCTACACCTTC.

V gene TRBV7-9 combines with J gene TRBJ2-3; maybe TRBD2 (5 bases). CDR3 size: 14 residues. Trimming pared 1 base from V and 6 bases from J, leaving 11 bases between. CDR1 is SEHNR and CDR2 is FQNEAQ in the germline V gene (reference sequence). CDR3 DNA: TGTGCCAGCAGCTTAGGGCGCCCGGGGGATACGCAGTATTTT. As protein: CASSLGRPGDTQYF.

The chain employs TRBV11-3 and TRBJ2-7, with D maybe TRBD2 (5 bases). The germline V gene encodes CDR1 SGHNT and CDR2 YENEEA. V dropped 6 bases and J dropped 6 bases, with 15 bases sitting between them. The CDR3 has 13 amino acids. This CDR3 is CASSSGSLGEQYF. DNA for the CDR3: TGTGCCAGCAGTTCGGGATCCCTCGGCGAGCAGTACTTC.

The rearrangement joins TRBV6-1 to TRBJ1-6, with D possibly being TRBD1 (6 bases). The CDR3 extends over 15 amino acids. The germline CDR1 and CDR2 sequences are MNHNS and SASEGT. V lost 0 bases, J lost 9 bases, and 12 bases lay in between. CDR3: CASSEALGQTSPLHF. DNA for the CDR3: TGTGCCAGCAGTGAAGCGCTAGGACAGACTTCACCCCTCCACTTT.

This chain joins TRBV5-1 and TRBJ1-2; perhaps TRBD1 as D (5 bases). V shed 5 bases and J shed 3 bases, with 14 bases lying between them. Germline assignment: CDR1 SGHRS and CDR2 YFSETQ. This CDR3 contains 14 residues. The CDR3 nucleotides are TGCGCCAGCAGTGGGTCAGGGACTGACTATGGCTACACCTTC. It specifies CASSGSGTDYGYTF.

This chain joins TRBV10-3 and TRBJ1-1; tentatively, D is TRBD1 (6 bases). The V end was cut by 6 bases, the J end by 0 bases, with 14 bases between. The CDR3 loop spans 15 amino acids. Germline V gives CDR1 ENHRY, CDR2 SYGVKD. The chain's CDR3 is CAIRSGQTMNTEAFF. Written as DNA, the CDR3 is TGTGCCATCAGATCCGGACAGACCATGAACACTGAAGCTTTCTTT.

The chain has TRBV4-2 and TRBJ2-1, with TRBD2 matching over 14 bases. The CDR3 runs to 15 residues. From germline, CDR1 is LGHNA and CDR2 YNFKEQ. V shed 3 bases and J 8 bases; nucleotides not matched to a gene: 3. CDR3 in DNA: TGTGCCAGCAGCCAGGGACTAGCGGGAGACGATGAGCAGTTCTTC. Its protein product is CASSQGLAGDDEQFF.

This rearrangement joins TRBV5-6 to TRBJ1-4; 7 bases map to TRBD1. CDR1 and CDR2 (germline): SGHDT, YYEEEE. V shed 4 bases and J 8 bases; nucleotides not matched to a gene: 14. This CDR3 contains 16 residues. CDR3 sequence reads: CASSIKTGQVREKLFF. The CDR3 nucleotides are TGTGCCAGCAGCATCAAGACCGGACAGGTTAGGGAAAAACTGTTTTTT.

The gene calls are TRBV5-1 and TRBJ2-7; possible D gene TRBD2, 6 bases. The germline V and J ends were trimmed by 4 bases and 3 bases, with 20 bases remaining between them. The CDR3 extends over 16 amino acids. CDR1 and CDR2 from the germline V gene are SGHRS and YFSETQ. The CDR3 DNA reads as TGCGCCAGCAGCCCGAGGGCGGTAGCGGCAAACTACGAGCAGTACTTC. It codes for CASSPRAVAANYEQYF.

There are a few counts of this clone. This sequence joins TRBV27 and TRBJ2-7; 9 bases are shared with TRBD2. J lost 7 bases, V lost 7 bases, and 11 bases had no gene match. Germline CDR1 is MNHEY and CDR2 is SMNVEV (reference sequence). The CDR3 is made up of 14 amino acids. This CDR3 reads CASMGLAGSREQYF. CDR3 nucleotide sequence: TGTGCCAGCATGGGGCTAGCGGGGTCGAGGGAGCAGTACTTC.

The rearrangement uses TRBV13 and TRBJ2-2; the match to TRBD2 covers 9 bases. This CDR3 spans 17 amino acids. CDR1 is PRHDT, CDR2 FYEKMQ, per germline (reference sequence). J lost 1 base, V lost 4 bases, and 7 bases had no gene match. In DNA form, the CDR3 reads TGTGCCAGCAGCTCGAATCCGACTAGCGGGAACACCGGGGAGCTGTTTTTT. Translating it yields CASSSNPTSGNTGELFF.

The chain uses TRBV5-4 and TRBJ1-5; D is possibly TRBD1 (6 bases). This CDR3 has 16 amino acids. Germline assignment: CDR1 SGHNT and CDR2 YYREEE (reference sequence). Deletions cut 2 bases from V and 8 bases from J, with 20 bases between. The DNA of the CDR3 is TGTGCCAGCAGCTTCGCCGGGTCGGGGGGCGGGGAGCCCCAGCATTTT. Encoded protein: CASSFAGSGGGEPQHF.

This clone is a singleton in its sample. Germline and junction disagree at one end, which may indicate a read error. The V and J genes are TRBV19 and TRBJ2-7; TRBD2 agrees at 7 bases. Looked up from germline, CDR1 is LNHDA and CDR2 is SQIVND (reference sequence). The CDR3 sequence is 15 residues long. CDR3 sequence reads: CASSIRAGPSNEQYF. DNA for the CDR3: TGTGCCAGTAGTATTAGAGCGGGACCCTCCAACGAGCAGTACTTC.